The 32 T cell receptor beta chains in this list originate from one sample, sequenced in a study of blood T cell repertoires in COVID-19. Clones were read by immunoSEQ multiplex PCR, and TCRdb kept only the in-frame ones, dropping some. The sample lists around 430,000 clones, approximately 87% occurring once. Sequencing was performed on PBMCs or T cells enriched from blood (not recorded which). The receptors were sampled from a woman between 50 and 59 years old who had recovered from COVID-19.

The genes are TRBV2 and TRBJ2-1, with TRBD1 as a possible D gene (6 bases). Germline CDR1 reads SNHLY; CDR2 reads FYNNEI. Deletions cut 3 bases from V and 3 bases from J, with 12 bases between. This CDR3 is built from 15 residues. CDR3 protein: CASSDYQGIYNEQFF. The CDR3 DNA reads TGTGCCAGCAGTGACTATCAGGGGATCTACAATGAGCAGTTCTTC.

A note on this clone: In the same sample, other DNA sequences code for this CDR3. This sequence joins TRBV12-3 or TRBV12-4 and TRBJ1-2, with a possible D match to TRBD1 (6 bases). This CDR3 is built from 13 residues. The ends were cut back, 3 bases at V and 2 bases at J, with 7 bases in the middle. The CDR3 DNA is TGTGCCAGCAGTTTCGACAGGAACTATGGCTACACCTTC. Encoded protein: CASSFDRNYGYTF.

This clone appeared once. The chain combines TRBV21-1 with TRBJ2-1; the table names TRBD2, a call not compared with the DNA. TRBV21-1 is flagged as a pseudogene. The CDR3 spans 20 residues. The CDR3 loop is CASSYYRLAGNFSSYNEQFF. Written as DNA, the CDR3 is TGTGCCAGCAGCTATTACAGGTTAGCGGGCAATTTTAGCTCCTACAATGAGCAGTTCTTC.

The chain links TRBV7-2 to TRBJ1-1, with 9 positions matching TRBD1. The ends lost 5 bases at V and 11 bases at J; junction bases unmatched: 6. Germline V gives CDR1 SGHTA, CDR2 FQGNSA. This CDR3 has 12 residues. CDR3 residues: CASSRTGGQAFF. CDR3 nucleotide sequence: TGTGCCAGCAGCCGTACAGGGGGCCAGGCTTTCTTT. The full variable domain, rest sourced from reference TRBV7-2 and TRBJ1-1, is GAGVSQSPSNKVTEKGKDVELRCDPISGHTALYWYRQSLGQGLEFLIYFQGNSAPDKSGLPSDRFSAERTGGSVSTLTIQRTQQEDSAVYLCASSRTGGQAFFGQGTRLTVV.

The chain has TRBV5-1 and TRBJ1-4; D might be TRBD1 (6 bases). The CDR3 covers 14 residues. Germline V gene lookup returns CDR1 SGHRS and CDR2 YFSETQ. V dropped 3 bases and J dropped 5 bases, with 11 bases sitting between them. The CDR3, as DNA: TGCGCCAGCAGCTCTGGACAGCTAAATGAAAAACTGTTTTTT. Amino acids: CASSSGQLNEKLFF.

The chain has TRBV5-4 and TRBJ1-2; 12 nucleotides align to TRBD1. Germline assignment: CDR1 SGHNT and CDR2 YYREEE (reference sequence). The length of the CDR3 is 15 residues. V shed 1 base and J 7 bases; nucleotides not matched to a gene: 5. CDR3 in amino acids: CASSLLGQGAAGYTF. The CDR3 DNA sequence: TGTGCCAGCAGCTTGTTGGGACAGGGGGCAGCTGGCTACACCTTC.

The chain combines TRBV7-6 with TRBJ1-1; TRBD1 matches at 11 bases. Germline CDR1 reads SGHVS; CDR2 reads FNYEAQ. The CDR3 covers 19 residues. Losses at the gene ends were 1 base for V and 4 bases for J; bases not matched to a gene: 14. CDR3 nucleotides: TGTGCCAGCAGCTTAGAACCTCGAGGACAGGGGGCCATAAGCACTGAAGCTTTCTTT. Encoded protein: CASSLEPRGQGAISTEAFF. Variable domain in full (rest from reference TRBV7-6 and TRBJ1-1): GAGVSQSPRYKVTKRGQDVALRCDPISGHVSLYWYRQALGQGPEFLTYFNYEAQQDKSGLPNDRFSAERPEGSISTLTIQRTEQRDSAMYRCASSLEPRGQGAISTEAFFGQGTRLTVV.

Note on this clone: An end of the junction does not agree with germline; a read error may underlie this. The chain is built from TRBV5-4 and TRBJ2-4; 7 bases align to TRBD2. The CDR3 totals 14 residues. Per germline, CDR1 SGHNT and CDR2 YYREEE (reference sequence). The CDR3 nucleotides read TGTGCCAGCAGCTTGACCGGGACTACTGAAACCGGGAACTTC. Residues: CASSLTGTTETGNF. Looking up the rest from reference TRBV5-4 and TRBJ2-4 gives the full variable domain: ETGVTQSPTHLIKTRGQQVTLRCSSQSGHNTVSWYQQALGQGPQFIFQYYREEENGRGNFPPRFSGLQFPNYSSELNVNALELDDSALYLCASSLTGTTETGNFGAGTRLSVL.

As to this clone: This sample includes further DNA sequences coding for the same CDR3. The genes are TRBV27 and TRBJ1-5; the D gene is possibly TRBD1 (6 bases). The germline V gene has CDR1 MNHEY and CDR2 SMNVEV (reference sequence). The CDR3 totals 15 residues. The V end lost 6 bases, the J end lost 1 base, and 13 bases lay between the germline ends. This CDR3 is CASRNQGQSNQPQHF. CDR3 nucleotide sequence: TGTGCCAGCAGAAATCAGGGACAAAGCAATCAGCCCCAGCATTTT.

This clone was detected many times. V gene TRBV19 combines with J gene TRBJ2-3, with 8 bases matching TRBD1. The germline CDR1 and CDR2 sequences are LNHDA and SQIVND (reference sequence). The CDR3 is 15 residues long. Trimming removed 6 bases from V and 6 bases from J; junction bases left unmatched: 11. The CDR3 loop reads CASSPRTGLKDTQYF. The CDR3 bases are TGTGCCAGTAGCCCGCGGACAGGGCTCAAGGATACGCAGTATTTT.

This rearrangement joins TRBV4-2 to TRBJ1-1; 11 bases align to TRBD1. The CDR3 contains 15 residues. After removal of 1 base from V and 11 bases from J, the junction contained 9 bases not matched to a gene. Germline lookup yields CDR1 LGHNA and CDR2 YNFKEQ. The CDR3 protein is CASSQARDRGARAFF. The CDR3 nucleotides are TGTGCCAGCAGCCAAGCCCGGGACAGGGGGGCTCGGGCTTTCTTT.

The chain employs TRBV11-3 and TRBJ2-1; the match to TRBD1 covers 9 bases. The CDR3 is 14 residues long. CDR1 and CDR2 from the germline V gene are SGHNT and YENEEA. The J segment lost 7 bases and the V segment lost 1 base, leaving 2 bases of the junction unmatched. The CDR3 here is CASSLGGTGNEQFF. CDR3 bases: TGTGCCAGCAGCTTAGGCGGGACAGGGAATGAGCAGTTCTTC.

This clone was seen more than once but under ten times. V usage is TRBV28 and J usage is TRBJ1-1; D remains ambiguous. V was cut by 6 bases and J by 8 bases, with 13 bases left in between. Germline V gene sequence: CDR1 MDHEN, CDR2 SYDVKM. The CDR3 loop spans 12 amino acids. This CDR3 is CASRLGFSEAFF. The CDR3 DNA reads as TGTGCCAGCAGACTCGGGTTTAGCGAAGCTTTCTTT.

The V and J genes are TRBV9 and TRBJ1-6, with D perhaps matching TRBD1 (6 bases). CDR1 is SGDLS and CDR2 is YYNGEE in the germline V gene. V lost 5 bases and J 5 bases, leaving 20 bases between the germline ends. The CDR3 sequence is 17 residues long. CDR3 DNA: TGTGCCAGCAGGGCCCCCGCGACAGGACAGAATAATTCACCCCTCCACTTT. It translates to CASRAPATGQNNSPLHF.

The V call is TRBV5-6, the J call TRBJ1-5; TRBD1 is a possible D gene (6 bases). This CDR3 has 16 amino acids. V was cut by 3 bases and J by 4 bases, with 17 bases left in between. The V gene's germline CDR1 is SGHDT and CDR2 YYEEEE. Written as DNA, the CDR3 is TGTGCCAGCAGCTCAAGGTTTTGGACAGATAATCAGCCCCAGCATTTT. Translated, it gives CASSSRFWTDNQPQHF.

This CDR3 reads CASSYDREAFF. CDR3 bases: TGTGCCAGCAGTTACGACAGAGAAGCTTTCTTT. This rearrangement joins TRBV28 to TRBJ1-1; tentatively, D is TRBD1 (5 bases). The CDR3 consists of 11 residues. Germline CDR1 MDHEN, CDR2 SYDVKM. Trimming shortened V by 4 bases and J by 8 bases, and 8 bases separated the two germline ends. Full variable domain (outside the CDR3, taken from reference TRBV28 and TRBJ1-1): DVKVTQSSRYLVKRTGEKVFLECVQDMDHENMFWYRQDPGLGLRLIYFSYDVKMKEKGDIPEGYSVSREKKERFSLILESASTNQTSMYLCASSYDREAFFGQGTRLTVV.

V gene TRBV18 combines with J gene TRBJ1-2; the D gene is possibly TRBD1 (5 bases). Germline CDR1 and CDR2: KGHSH and LQKENI. V was clipped by 6 bases and J by 4 bases, with 21 bases between them. CDR3 size: 16 residues. In nucleotides, the CDR3 is TGTGCCAGCTCCCTCGCGAGGGGAGGGAGCACCTATGGCTACACCTTC. Its protein product is CASSLARGGSTYGYTF.

CDR3 nucleotide sequence: TGTGCCAGCAGCCCTGCTCGGGGAGTTATGAACACTGAAGCTTTCTTT. This encodes CASSPARGVMNTEAFF. The V gene is TRBV7-9, the J gene TRBJ1-1; D remains unclear. V was shortened by 5 bases and J by 0 bases, with 16 bases between the two germline ends. Germline CDR1 SEHNR, CDR2 FQNEAQ (reference sequence). The CDR3 has 16 amino acids.

J is TRBJ1-6 and V is TRBV3-1 (or the pseudogene TRBV3-2); 8 nucleotides line up with TRBD1. CDR3 length: 13 residues. Per germline, CDR1 LGHDT and CDR2 YNNKEL (reference sequence). V shed 6 bases, J shed 10 bases, and the junction held 5 bases outside the gene matches. The CDR3 here is CASSQGALSPLHF. The DNA of the CDR3 is TGTGCCAGCAGTCAGGGGGCATTATCACCCCTCCACTTT.

This clone has just a few counts. The chain couples TRBV18 to TRBJ2-7; D is perhaps TRBD2 (5 bases). From germline, CDR1 is KGHSH and CDR2 LQKENI. The CDR3 spans 14 residues. The V and J ends lost 4 bases and 1 base respectively, with 11 bases between them. The chain's CDR3 is CASSLPEGSYEQYF. In DNA form, the CDR3 reads TGTGCCAGCTCACTACCAGAGGGATCCTACGAGCAGTACTTC.

V is TRBV5-5 and J is TRBJ2-5; 9 bases are shared with TRBD2. The germline gives CDR1 SGHKS, CDR2 YYEKEE (reference sequence). The CDR3 has 19 residues. The J segment lost 1 base and the V segment lost 4 bases, leaving 17 bases of the junction unmatched. CDR3 amino acids: CASSLYSRRFSGGQETQYF. CDR3 DNA sequence: TGTGCCAGCAGCCTCTACTCCCGCCGGTTTAGCGGGGGCCAAGAGACCCAGTACTTC.

The J gene is TRBJ2-3, the V gene TRBV13, with D possibly TRBD2 on 5 matching bases. The CDR3 contains 13 residues. V lost 5 bases and J 9 bases, leaving 15 bases between the germline ends. Germline V lookup: CDR1 PRHDT, CDR2 FYEKMQ (reference sequence). The CDR3 nucleotides are TGTGCCAGCAGCCCCTCGTTCGGAGGAACGCAGTATTTT. This codes for CASSPSFGGTQYF. Looking up the rest from reference TRBV13 and TRBJ2-3 gives the full variable domain: AAGVIQSPRHLIKEKRETATLKCYPIPRHDTVYWYQQGPGQDPQFLISFYEKMQSDKGSIPDRFSAQQFSDYHSELNMSSLELGDSALYFCASSPSFGGTQYFGPGTRLTVL.

Concerning this clone itself: Other DNA sequences in the sample encode the same CDR3. CDR3 residues: CASSGQGNTEAFF. For the CDR3, the DNA is TGTGCCAGCAGCGGACAGGGAAACACTGAAGCTTTCTTT. The chain couples TRBV2 to TRBJ1-1; 8 bases fit TRBD1. V dropped 6 bases and J dropped 2; count of bases not matched to a gene: 2. This CDR3 spans 13 amino acids. Per the germline V gene, CDR1 is SNHLY and CDR2 is FYNNEI.

CDR3 coding DNA: TGTGCCAGCAGCTTAGGGGGAGGGACAACTAATGAAAAACTGTTTTTT. Translation gives CASSLGGGTTNEKLFF. This rearrangement joins TRBV7-6 to TRBJ1-4; D unresolved. Germline V lookup: CDR1 SGHVS, CDR2 FNYEAQ. The V gene lost 1 base and the J gene lost 0 bases, with 9 bases spanning the gap. CDR3 length: 16 residues.

The V and J genes are TRBV18 and TRBJ1-5, with 11 bases that match TRBD1. The CDR3 is 14 residues long. The J segment lost 6 bases and the V segment lost 4 bases, leaving 2 bases of the junction unmatched. CDR1 is KGHSH, CDR2 LQKENI, per germline. CDR3 in amino acids: CASSRDRGSQPQHF. Here the CDR3 DNA reads TGTGCCAGCTCACGGGACAGGGGGAGTCAGCCCCAGCATTTT.

V gene TRBV6-2 or TRBV6-3 combines with J gene TRBJ1-1; 7 nucleotides match TRBD1. Germline CDR1 MNHEY, CDR2 SVGEGT. The CDR3 runs 13 residues. Trimming removed 3 bases from V and 5 bases from J; junction bases left unmatched: 3. The CDR3 protein is CASSYQDRTEAFF. CDR3 sequence (DNA): TGTGCCAGCAGTTATCAGGACAGGACTGAAGCTTTCTTT.

V is TRBV7-9 and J is TRBJ1-4; D uncertain. The germline V gene encodes CDR1 SEHNR and CDR2 FQNEAQ (reference sequence). CDR3 length: 13 amino acids. The germline V and J ends were trimmed by 6 bases and 8 bases, with 13 bases remaining between them. The CDR3: CASSPDGGEKLFF. Here the CDR3 DNA reads TGTGCCAGCAGTCCGGACGGAGGGGAAAAACTGTTTTTT.

The V and J genes are TRBV24-1 and TRBJ1-2; TRBD1 might be the D (5 bases). The germline V gene encodes CDR1 KGHDR and CDR2 SFDVKD. Trimming shortened V by 10 bases and J by 8 bases, and 19 bases separated the two germline ends. The CDR3 runs 13 residues. CDR3 nucleotide sequence: TGTGCCACTTCTTCTGGGGACTCTCGGGGCTACACCTTC. It encodes CATSSGDSRGYTF.

The chain uses TRBV4-3 and TRBJ2-2; perhaps TRBD2 as D (6 bases). Germline V gene sequence: CDR1 LGHNA, CDR2 YSLEER. The CDR3 totals 17 residues. Trimming took off 0 bases at V and 0 bases at J, with 11 bases between the two ends. The CDR3 here is CASSQDFGGANTGELFF. The CDR3, as DNA: TGCGCCAGCAGCCAAGATTTTGGAGGGGCGAACACCGGGGAGCTGTTTTTT.

The rearrangement links TRBV7-8 to TRBJ1-1; maybe TRBD1 (5 bases). The germline V gene has CDR1 SGHVS and CDR2 FQNEAQ. The V end was cut by 4 bases, the J end by 0 bases, with 18 bases between. The CDR3 is made up of 17 amino acids. Here the CDR3 DNA reads TGTGCCAGCAGCTCCCGCAGGGCAGTCCCAATGAACACTGAAGCTTTCTTT. Protein: CASSSRRAVPMNTEAFF.

The rearrangement uses TRBV28 and TRBJ2-5; TRBD1 agrees at 7 bases. After removal of 3 bases from V and 7 bases from J, the junction contained 5 bases not matched to a gene. The CDR3 runs 13 residues. Germline-derived CDR1 and CDR2 are MDHEN and SYDVKM. CDR3 sequence reads: CASSFSQGSTQYF. CDR3 coding DNA: TGTGCCAGCAGTTTTTCACAGGGGTCGACCCAGTACTTC.

The rearrangement uses TRBV7-2 and TRBJ2-7; 7 bases align to TRBD1. The CDR3 is made up of 14 amino acids. Germline values: CDR1 SGHTA, CDR2 FQGNSA. Losses at the gene ends were 3 bases for V and 4 bases for J; bases not matched to a gene: 6. The CDR3 is CASSLGPGGYEQYF. Written as DNA, the CDR3 is TGTGCCAGCAGCTTGGGGCCAGGGGGTTACGAGCAGTACTTC. The whole variable domain, filled in from reference TRBV7-2 and TRBJ2-7, reads GAGVSQSPSNKVTEKGKDVELRCDPISGHTALYWYRQSLGQGLEFLIYFQGNSAPDKSGLPSDRFSAERTGGSVSTLTIQRTQQEDSAVYLCASSLGPGGYEQYFGPGTRLTVT.